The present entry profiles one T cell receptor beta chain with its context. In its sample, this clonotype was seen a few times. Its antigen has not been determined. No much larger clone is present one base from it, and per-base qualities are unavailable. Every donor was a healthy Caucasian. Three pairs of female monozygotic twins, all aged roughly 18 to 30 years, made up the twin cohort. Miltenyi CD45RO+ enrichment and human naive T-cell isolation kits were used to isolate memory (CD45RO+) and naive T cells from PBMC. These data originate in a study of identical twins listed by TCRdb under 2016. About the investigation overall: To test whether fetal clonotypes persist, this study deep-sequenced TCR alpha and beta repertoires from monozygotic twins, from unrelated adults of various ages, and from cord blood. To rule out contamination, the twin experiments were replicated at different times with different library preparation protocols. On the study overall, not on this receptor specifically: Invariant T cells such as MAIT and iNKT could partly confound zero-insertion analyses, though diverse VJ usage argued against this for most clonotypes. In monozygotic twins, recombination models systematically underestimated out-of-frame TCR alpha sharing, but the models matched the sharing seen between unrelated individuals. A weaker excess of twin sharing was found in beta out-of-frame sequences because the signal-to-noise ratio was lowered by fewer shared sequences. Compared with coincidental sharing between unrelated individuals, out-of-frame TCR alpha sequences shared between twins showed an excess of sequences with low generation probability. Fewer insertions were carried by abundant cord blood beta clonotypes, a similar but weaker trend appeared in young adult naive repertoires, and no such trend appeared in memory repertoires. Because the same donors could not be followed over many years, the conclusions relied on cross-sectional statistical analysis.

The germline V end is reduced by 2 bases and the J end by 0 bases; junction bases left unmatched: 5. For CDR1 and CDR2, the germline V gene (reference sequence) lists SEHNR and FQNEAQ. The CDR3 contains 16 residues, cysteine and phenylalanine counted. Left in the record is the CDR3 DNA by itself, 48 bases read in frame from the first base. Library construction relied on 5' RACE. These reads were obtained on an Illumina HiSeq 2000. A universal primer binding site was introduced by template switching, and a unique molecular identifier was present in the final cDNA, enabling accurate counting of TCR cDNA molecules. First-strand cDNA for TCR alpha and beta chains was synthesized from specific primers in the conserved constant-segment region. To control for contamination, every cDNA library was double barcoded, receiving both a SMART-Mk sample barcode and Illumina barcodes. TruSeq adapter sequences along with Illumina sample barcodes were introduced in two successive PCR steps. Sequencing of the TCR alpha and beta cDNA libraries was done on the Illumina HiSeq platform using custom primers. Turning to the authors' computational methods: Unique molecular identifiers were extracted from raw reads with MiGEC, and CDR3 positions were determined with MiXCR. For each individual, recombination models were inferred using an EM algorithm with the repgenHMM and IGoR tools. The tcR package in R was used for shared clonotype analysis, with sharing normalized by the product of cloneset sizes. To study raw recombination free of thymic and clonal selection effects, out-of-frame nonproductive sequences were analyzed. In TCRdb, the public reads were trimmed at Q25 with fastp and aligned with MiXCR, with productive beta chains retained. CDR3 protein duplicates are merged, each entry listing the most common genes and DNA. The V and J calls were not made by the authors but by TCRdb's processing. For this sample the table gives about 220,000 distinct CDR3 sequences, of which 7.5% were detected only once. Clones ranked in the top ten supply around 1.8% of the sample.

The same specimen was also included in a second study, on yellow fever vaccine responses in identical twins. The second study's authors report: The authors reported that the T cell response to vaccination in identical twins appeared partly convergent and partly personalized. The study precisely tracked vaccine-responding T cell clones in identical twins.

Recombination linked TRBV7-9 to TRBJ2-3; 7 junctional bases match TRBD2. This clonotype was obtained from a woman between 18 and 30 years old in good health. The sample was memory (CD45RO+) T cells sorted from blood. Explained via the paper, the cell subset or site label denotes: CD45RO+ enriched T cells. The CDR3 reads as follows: CASSLILRGSTDTQYF. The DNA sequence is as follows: TGTGCCAGCAGCTTAATCCTGCGGGGGAGCACAGATACGCAGTATTTT.